This TCR beta chain was profiled in a study of cytomegalovirus exposure and HLA in healthy donors. Study-wide results and caveats: One later analysis, an examination of the approximately 120 validation repertoires, found that first-cohort TCR clusters tended to co-occur in them.

Using immunoSEQ multiplex PCR, the repertoire was profiled, and TCRdb retains in-frame clones only, with some absent. The sample records some 100,000 clones, roughly 88% being singletons. The trim removed 6 bases at V and 4 bases at J, leaving 10 bases unmatched. From germline, CDR1 is MNHEY and CDR2 SMNVEV (reference sequence). CDR3 size: 15 residues. Of note for this clone: The target antigen is unknown.

This receptor was taken from a man aged 18 to 35 in good health and CMV-seronegative. This rearrangement joins TRBV27 to TRBJ2-7; 9 bases are a match to TRBD1. Sample: PBMCs. DNA of the CDR3: TGTGCCAGCAGGGGATGGGACAGGGAACAGTACGAGCAGTACTTC. It yields the protein CASRGWDREQYEQYF.